The entry that follows covers one T cell receptor (beta chain) sequence. This clonotype was seen more than once but under ten times. No antigen is known for it. Base quality data are lacking; no much larger clone is found one base away. The germline V gene specifies SNHLY as CDR1 and FYNNEI as CDR2. V and J are truncated by 6 bases and 9 bases respectively, leaving an intervening sequence of 20 bases. The CDR3 contains 15 residues, cysteine and phenylalanine counted. CDR3 DNA is the only sequence kept; it has 45 bases, read in frame from the first base. Library preparation used 5' RACE. Sequencing took place on an Illumina MiSeq. The public reads were reprocessed in TCRdb via fastp at Q25 and MiXCR, keeping in-frame beta chains. Identical CDR3 proteins give one entry, which carries the most common genes and DNA. The sample contains some 100,000 distinct CDR3 sequences, around 17% of them found a single time. The ten largest clones take up more than 5.5% of the sample.

These data originate in a study of T cells of healthy individuals (dated by TCRdb to the late 2010s). The sequence is built from TRBV2 and TRBJ2-2; a tentative D match to TRBD1 spans 6 bases. The clonotype originates from a human donor in good health. The nucleotide sequence reads TGTGCCAGCAGGCCCGGGGCAGGGGAAGTCTGGGAGCTGTTTTTT. This sequence encodes CASRPGAGEVWELFF.